These T cell receptor beta chains were read from a single sample in a study of blood T cell repertoires in COVID-19. TCRdb keeps only in-frame clones here, not all; method: immunoSEQ multiplex PCR. The sample includes about 79,000 clones, approximately 90% seen only once; the top ten take approximately 14%. The source material was peripheral blood. The source is a man in his 70s with active or convalescent COVID-19. CDR3s include the opening cysteine and the closing phenylalanine or tryptophan. Each record gives: clone size, V gene, J gene, CDR3 protein. Clone size is shown for a subset of rows, as once, few, many or a class of expanded clone.

size: NA
V: TRBV5-1
J: TRBJ2-7
CDR3: CASSLAKTSGGEYEQYF

size: NA
V: TRBV7-9
J: TRBJ2-3
CDR3: CATSGTSSTDTQYF

size: few
V: TRBV7-2
J: TRBJ2-1
CDR3: CASSQLAGLGIEQFF

size: NA
V: TRBV7-2
J: TRBJ1-5
CDR3: CASSLDRAGDQPQHF

size: NA
V: TRBV7-2
J: TRBJ2-7
CDR3: CASSPSRYEQYF

size: NA
V: TRBV7-9
J: TRBJ2-2
CDR3: CATYPGSGTGAGELFF

size: NA
V: TRBV30
J: TRBJ1-4
CDR3: CAWSPGGKDEKLFF

size: NA
V: TRBV7-9
J: TRBJ2-2
CDR3: CASSRPGTYATIAGELFF

size: once
V: TRBV15
J: TRBJ2-5
CDR3: CATSRVGRQETQYF

size: NA
V: TRBV6-2/TRBV6-3
J: TRBJ2-1
CDR3: CASSYPPTSGRPPTYNEQFF

size: few
V: TRBV6-8
J: TRBJ1-4
CDR3: CASRIEETNEKLFF

size: NA
V: TRBV2
J: TRBJ1-1
CDR3: CASSDGQGRQAFF

size: few
V: TRBV19
J: TRBJ2-7
CDR3: CASSSRTTGLEAVEQYF

size: NA
V: TRBV7-2
J: TRBJ2-1
CDR3: CASTPGQGLSNEQFF

size: once
V: TRBV14
J: TRBJ1-2
CDR3: CASSQVVGFWGYTF

size: NA
V: TRBV12-5
J: TRBJ2-1
CDR3: CASGLGGTSGNNEQFF

size: NA
V: TRBV27
J: TRBJ1-3
CDR3: CASSSRTGAGNTIYF

size: few
V: TRBV28
J: TRBJ1-2
CDR3: CASSLQGPNYGYTF

size: NA
V: TRBV7-9
J: TRBJ1-1
CDR3: CASSEGPGGTEAFF

size: NA
V: TRBV28
J: TRBJ2-1
CDR3: CASSSYPTNEQFF

size: NA
V: TRBV12-3/TRBV12-4
J: TRBJ1-2
CDR3: CASSLADRGYTF

size: few
V: TRBV25-1
J: TRBJ1-3
CDR3: CASRSLGRHSGNTIYF

size: NA
V: TRBV5-5
J: TRBJ2-7
CDR3: CASSLMWDSNSYEQYF

size: NA
V: TRBV30
J: TRBJ2-2
CDR3: CAWSTQGPGELFF

size: few
V: TRBV27
J: TRBJ1-1
CDR3: CASSPTGLNTEAFF

size: NA
V: TRBV19
J: TRBJ1-5
CDR3: CASSIARTGPQHF

size: NA
V: TRBV28
J: TRBJ2-2
CDR3: CASSLSRGLAGVSNTGELFF

size: NA
V: TRBV28
J: TRBJ1-5
CDR3: CASSSTGKQPQHF

size: NA
V: TRBV20-1
J: TRBJ1-1
CDR3: CSAKKNTEAFF

size: NA
V: TRBV2
J: TRBJ2-2
CDR3: CASSFTGSTGELFF

size: once
V: TRBV9
J: TRBJ2-5
CDR3: CASSVGKSGYQETQYF

size: NA
V: TRBV7-3
J: TRBJ1-1
CDR3: CASSSTGQGTEAFF

size: NA
V: TRBV19
J: TRBJ1-2
CDR3: CASSTAGTALSYGYTF

size: NA
V: TRBV10-3
J: TRBJ1-6
CDR3: CAAGPGTGAPLHF

size: NA
V: TRBV7-2
J: TRBJ2-5
CDR3: CASSLGLAGETQYF

size: NA
V: TRBV28
J: TRBJ1-5
CDR3: CASSLVGLASNQPQHF

size: once
V: TRBV6-9
J: TRBJ1-2
CDR3: CASSLPGQATKGGYTF

size: few
V: TRBV19
J: TRBJ2-2
CDR3: CASRTSGRSLPGELFF

size: NA
V: TRBV7-9
J: TRBJ1-3
CDR3: CASSPWGEFGNTIYF

size: NA
V: TRBV18
J: TRBJ2-3
CDR3: CASSPPSSSPFADTQYF

size: few
V: TRBV27
J: TRBJ2-7
CDR3: CASSDYYYEQYF

size: once
V: TRBV28
J: TRBJ1-5
CDR3: CASSSPPNQPQHF

size: NA
V: TRBV27
J: TRBJ1-5
CDR3: CASSPQGQGIGQPQHF

size: once
V: TRBV3-1/TRBV3-2
J: TRBJ2-1
CDR3: CASGQRDRDEQFF

size: NA
V: TRBV6-2/TRBV6-3
J: TRBJ1-1
CDR3: CASSFFPGQGGGNTEAFF

size: NA
V: TRBV7-9
J: TRBJ2-2
CDR3: CASSSLYVRTGESGELFF

size: NA
V: TRBV5-4
J: TRBJ2-1
CDR3: CASTSGTGTYNEQFF

size: once
V: TRBV4-2
J: TRBJ2-1
CDR3: CASSQEPLAGNNEQFF

size: NA
V: TRBV6-2/TRBV6-3
J: TRBJ2-7
CDR3: CASSLTSGRGYEQYF

size: NA
V: TRBV7-9
J: TRBJ2-6
CDR3: CASSLPAAGANVLTF

size: once
V: TRBV28
J: TRBJ1-2
CDR3: CASSSGQGYGYTF

size: NA
V: TRBV5-1
J: TRBJ1-2
CDR3: CASSPGTGDYYGYTF

size: once
V: TRBV23-1
J: TRBJ2-7
CDR3: CASSQSTEPRWYTGEQYF

size: NA
V: TRBV28
J: TRBJ1-5
CDR3: CASSSPAGWAGQPQHF

size: NA
V: TRBV27
J: TRBJ2-1
CDR3: CASSLPTGPYNEQFF

size: NA
V: TRBV30
J: TRBJ1-5
CDR3: CAWSTRGNQPQHF

size: NA
V: TRBV11-3
J: TRBJ2-7
CDR3: CASSIHTGGEQYF

size: NA
V: TRBV24-1
J: TRBJ1-2
CDR3: CATSVGTGNNYGYTF

size: NA
V: TRBV18
J: TRBJ2-7
CDR3: CASSPPSGNEQYF

size: NA
V: TRBV5-1
J: TRBJ2-1
CDR3: CASSLTSDPYNEQFF